The rows below give T cell receptor beta chains drawn from one sample of a study of cytomegalovirus exposure and HLA in healthy donors. Clones were sequenced by immunoSEQ multiplex PCR, and TCRdb holds only the in-frame ones, with some missing. In all, the sample yields 150,000 or so clones. Input material: PBMCs. The receptors here all came from a woman aged 50 to 60 in good health and CMV-seronegative. Both conserved end residues are part of each CDR3. A D gene is named only where the DNA matches it firmly.

v_call,j_call,d_call,cdr3_aa,cdr3_nt
TRBV19,TRBJ1-2,NA,CASSQGSGDGYTF,TGTGCCAGTAGCCAAGGGTCCGGGGATGGCTACACCTTC
TRBV5-4,TRBJ2-5,TRBD1,CASSKGGQQETQYF,TGTGCCAGCAGCAAAGGGGGACAGCAAGAGACCCAGTACTTC
TRBV6-6,TRBJ1-4,TRBD1,CASSQPGQGFEKLFF,TGTGCCAGCAGCCAACCGGGACAGGGGTTTGAAAAACTGTTTTTT
TRBV5-1,TRBJ1-1,TRBD1,CASSGQGAAVTEAFF,TGCGCCAGCAGCGGCCAGGGGGCGGCAGTAACTGAAGCTTTCTTT
TRBV12-5,TRBJ1-1,NA,CASGVSTGPTEAFF,TGTGCTAGTGGTGTATCCACAGGGCCCACTGAAGCTTTCTTT
TRBV7-9,TRBJ1-6,TRBD1,CASSLDDRQGFSPLHF,TGTGCCAGCAGCTTAGACGACCGACAGGGATTTTCACCCCTCCACTTT
TRBV9,TRBJ2-3,NA,CASSVVSTDTQYF,TGTGCCAGCAGCGTAGTTAGTACAGATACGCAGTATTTT
TRBV4-2,TRBJ2-7,TRBD2,CASSQDPSGEQYF,TGTGCCAGCAGCCAAGACCCTAGCGGCGAGCAGTACTTC
TRBV5-1,TRBJ1-1,NA,CASRPSEETEAFF,TGCGCCAGCAGGCCCTCCGAGGAAACTGAAGCTTTCTTT
TRBV4-1,TRBJ2-1,TRBD1,CASSQVPGTGNNEQFF,TGCGCCAGCAGCCAGGTACCCGGGACAGGGAACAATGAGCAGTTCTTC
TRBV7-2,TRBJ2-7,NA,CASSFVASPREQYF,TGTGCCAGCAGTTTCGTGGCCAGTCCGCGGGAGCAGTACTTC
TRBV2,TRBJ1-5,TRBD1,CASGAQTGDQPQHF,TGTGCCAGCGGTGCCCAGACAGGGGATCAGCCCCAGCATTTT
TRBV7-9,TRBJ1-2,NA,CASSRIAEIHNYGYTF,TGTGCCAGCAGCCGAATCGCGGAGATTCATAACTATGGCTACACCTTC
TRBV18,TRBJ2-7,TRBD2,CASSTSGRASEQYF,TGTGCCAGCTCAACTAGCGGGAGGGCGTCCGAGCAGTACTTC
TRBV6-6,TRBJ2-7,NA,CASRLHYEQYF,TGTGCCAGCAGACTACACTACGAGCAGTACTTC
TRBV2,TRBJ2-5,NA,CAFRAGTSQETQYF,TGTGCCTTTCGTGCCGGGACTTCTCAAGAGACCCAGTACTTC
TRBV4-1,TRBJ1-5,NA,CASSQDPSVLSQHF,TGCGCCAGCAGCCAAGATCCCTCGGTTTTGTCCCAGCATTTT
TRBV6-4,TRBJ2-3,NA,CASSEEGGTDTQYF,TGTGCCAGCAGTGAGGAGGGTGGCACAGATACGCAGTATTTT
TRBV13,TRBJ1-2,NA,CASSSWTANYGYTF,TGTGCCAGCAGCTCCTGGACAGCAAACTATGGCTACACCTTC
TRBV5-6,TRBJ2-7,TRBD2,CASSHLGTSGNDEQYF,TGTGCCAGCAGCCACCTTGGGACTAGCGGGAACGACGAGCAGTACTTC
TRBV6-1,TRBJ1-5,NA,CASWGESNQPQHF,TGTGCCAGCTGGGGAGAAAGTAATCAGCCCCAGCATTTT
TRBV10-3,TRBJ1-5,NA,CAPQREPQHF,TGTGCCCCGCAACGGGAGCCCCAGCATTTT
TRBV7-2,TRBJ2-5,TRBD2,CASSLQAGGPGETQYF,TGTGCCAGCAGCTTACAAGCGGGAGGGCCCGGTGAGACCCAGTACTTC
TRBV11-2,TRBJ2-3,NA,CASSPLSRGPEVADTQYF,TGTGCCAGCAGCCCTTTGTCCAGGGGCCCCGAGGTGGCAGATACGCAGTATTTT
TRBV4-1,TRBJ1-2,TRBD1,CASSQTDRESGYTF,TGCGCCAGCAGCCAAACGGACAGGGAGAGTGGCTACACCTTC
TRBV11-2,TRBJ1-1,TRBD1,CASSSDYRGRNTEAFF,TGTGCCAGCAGCTCAGATTACAGGGGGCGGAACACTGAAGCTTTCTTT
TRBV18,TRBJ1-1,NA,CASSPRPGRRTEAFF,TGTGCCAGCTCACCACGGCCGGGGAGAAGAACTGAAGCTTTCTTT
TRBV10-3,TRBJ1-1,NA,CALSAGGTEAFF,TGTGCCCTTTCCGCGGGAGGCACTGAAGCTTTCTTT
TRBV5-1,TRBJ1-1,NA,CASSAIGGDAFF,TGCGCCAGCAGTGCTATAGGAGGTGACGCTTTCTTT
TRBV19,TRBJ2-7,NA,CASSIDSFHEQYF,TGTGCCAGTAGTATAGATAGCTTCCACGAGCAGTACTTC
TRBV4-2,TRBJ2-1,NA,CASSQSRGSLDNEQFF,TGTGCCAGCAGCCAAAGTCGGGGGAGCCTCGACAATGAGCAGTTCTTC
TRBV6-5,TRBJ2-1,NA,CASSHLQLNEQFF,TGTGCCAGCAGTCACTTACAGCTCAATGAGCAGTTCTTC
TRBV28,TRBJ1-2,NA,CASSLTPPDRNYGYTF,TGTGCCAGCAGTTTAACCCCCCCGGACAGAAACTATGGCTACACCTTC
TRBV30,TRBJ2-1,TRBD2,CAWSTGLLDNEQFF,TGTGCCTGGAGTACGGGACTACTAGACAATGAGCAGTTCTTC
TRBV15,TRBJ2-7,TRBD1,CATSRGNRGSEDEQYF,TGTGCCACCAGCAGAGGGAACAGGGGCTCAGAGGACGAGCAGTACTTC
TRBV5-4,TRBJ2-7,NA,CASSLDVSSYEQYF,TGTGCCAGCAGCTTGGATGTCAGCTCCTACGAGCAGTACTTC
TRBV7-2,TRBJ2-3,TRBD2,CASSTGLTYTDTQYF,TGTGCCAGCAGCACGGGACTAACCTACACAGATACGCAGTATTTT